The 29 T cell receptor beta chains presented below share a single source sample, sequenced in a study of patients and donors after allogeneic stem cell transplantation. One entry per CDR3 protein results from TCRdb running MiXCR on the RT-PCR reads. Of a few hundred thousand distinct CDR3 sequences in the sample, about 37% were seen once. Sequenced sample: blood, either unsorted or a sorted T cell fraction (not recorded which). The source is a human donor who was either an allogeneic HSCT recipient or a stem cell or donor lymphocyte infusion donor (not recorded which). It is not recorded whose cells these are; they may come from a transplant donor.

The table lists this clonotype with a few counts. The chain has TRBV29-1 and TRBJ2-1; tentative D call: TRBD1 (5 bases). Trimming cost V 4 bases and J 4 bases, with 8 bases left between them. This CDR3 contains 12 residues. CDR1 is SQVTM, CDR2 ANQGSEA, per germline. CDR3 bases: TGCAGCGTTGGGCAGGGATACAATGAGCAGTTCTTC. This codes for CSVGQGYNEQFF.

This clonotype was seen a handful of times. J is TRBJ1-3 and V is TRBV7-2; D gene uncertain. The V end lost 1 base, the J end lost 0 bases, and 16 bases lay between the germline ends. This CDR3 is built from 18 residues. From germline, CDR1 is SGHTA and CDR2 FQGNSA. Here the CDR3 reads CASSLGVLRALSGNTIYF. CDR3 DNA: TGTGCCAGCAGCTTAGGGGTTCTTAGGGCGCTCTCTGGAAACACCATATATTTT.

This clonotype was seen more than once but under ten times. The chain has TRBV7-8 and TRBJ1-2; 7 bases align to TRBD1. Trimming cost V 1 base and J 3 bases; bases outside gene matches: 5. Per germline, CDR1 SGHVS and CDR2 FQNEAQ. The CDR3 spans 15 residues. In DNA form, the CDR3 reads TGTGCCAGCAGCTTAGGAAGGGGGCGAGACTATGGCTACACCTTC. Translating gives CASSLGRGRDYGYTF.

The genes are TRBV9 and TRBJ1-3, with D uncertain. Germline CDR1 reads SGDLS; CDR2 reads YYNGEE. The CDR3 runs 13 residues. Deletions cut 2 bases from V and 0 bases from J, with 3 bases between. The CDR3 here is CASSVSSGNTIYF. CDR3 DNA sequence: TGTGCCAGCAGCGTCAGCTCTGGAAACACCATATATTTT.

The chain joins TRBV7-2 to TRBJ1-1; D gene unclear. V shed 6 bases and J shed 1 base, with 9 bases lying between them. CDR3 length: 13 residues. CDR1 and CDR2 (germline): SGHTA, FQGNSA. CDR3 protein: CASSLIGNTEAFF. The CDR3, as DNA: TGTGCCAGCAGTTTGATAGGGAACACTGAAGCTTTCTTT. Together with reference TRBV7-2 and TRBJ1-1, the CDR3 gives the full variable domain: GAGVSQSPSNKVTEKGKDVELRCDPISGHTALYWYRQSLGQGLEFLIYFQGNSAPDKSGLPSDRFSAERTGGSVSTLTIQRTQQEDSAVYLCASSLIGNTEAFFGQGTRLTVV.

This clonotype was counted only a few times. The V and J genes are TRBV29-1 and TRBJ2-1, with 10 bases matching TRBD2. From germline, CDR1 is SQVTM and CDR2 ANQGSEA. V lost 2 bases, J lost 3 bases, and 10 bases stayed unmatched. This CDR3 spans 17 amino acids. The CDR3 sequence is CSVEQVPGTSVYNEQFF. Written as DNA, the CDR3 is TGCAGCGTTGAACAGGTCCCCGGGACTAGCGTCTACAATGAGCAGTTCTTC.

This clonotype was recorded once. The chain couples TRBV10-3 to TRBJ2-4; 15 bases fit TRBD2. This CDR3 region has 15 residues. The germline V gene has CDR1 ENHRY and CDR2 SYGVKD. After removal of 4 bases from V and 8 bases from J, the junction contained 3 bases not matched to a gene. CDR3 region: CAISGTSGGADIQYF. For the CDR3, the DNA is TGTGCCATCAGTGGGACTAGCGGGGGGGCGGACATTCAGTACTTC.

This clonotype was recorded a few times. The V and J genes are TRBV12-3 or TRBV12-4 and TRBJ2-5; D ambiguous. V was clipped by 2 bases and J by 3 bases, with 4 bases between them. The CDR3 sequence is 12 residues long. CDR3 in DNA: TGTGCCAGCAGTTTAAGGGAAGAGACCCAGTACTTC. Translation: CASSLREETQYF.

This clonotype turned up a few times. V gene TRBV9 combines with J gene TRBJ2-1; no definite D call. CDR3 length equals 14 residues. Germline CDR1 SGDLS, CDR2 YYNGEE. V gave up 0 bases and J gave up 7 bases, with 11 bases separating them. CDR3 region: CASSVASAPNEQFF. CDR3 coding DNA: TGTGCCAGCAGCGTAGCGAGTGCCCCTAATGAGCAGTTCTTC.

This clonotype has only a few counts. The chain links TRBV28 to TRBJ1-2, with no clear D. The V and J ends lost 5 bases and 4 bases respectively, with 8 bases between them. This CDR3 region has 12 residues. CDR1 is MDHEN, CDR2 SYDVKM, per germline. The CDR3 protein is CASSAPSYGYTF. In DNA form, the CDR3 reads TGTGCCAGCAGTGCCCCGTCCTATGGCTACACCTTC.

This clonotype was detected only a few times. V gene TRBV15 combines with J gene TRBJ1-5; 9 bases line up with TRBD1. Per germline, CDR1 LNHNV and CDR2 YYDKDF (reference sequence). V trimming: 6 bases; J trimming: 4 bases; junction bases outside the gene matches: 7. The CDR3 consists of 15 residues. The CDR3 loop reads CATRPSGTGNQPQHF. DNA for the CDR3: TGTGCCACCAGACCCTCGGGGACAGGGAATCAGCCCCAGCATTTT.

This chain's CDR3 is CASSLSRDYEQYF. DNA for the CDR3: TGTGCCAGCAGCTTATCCAGGGACTACGAGCAGTACTTC. The gene calls are TRBV7-9 and TRBJ2-7, with a possible D match to TRBD1 (5 bases). This CDR3 is 13 amino acids long. The V end was cut by 2 bases, the J end by 3 bases, with 8 bases between. Germline V lookup: CDR1 SEHNR, CDR2 FQNEAQ (reference sequence). The variable domain in full, with the rest retrieved from reference TRBV7-9 and TRBJ2-7, is DTGVSQNPRHKITKRGQNVTFRCDPISEHNRLYWYRQTLGQGPEFLTYFQNEAQLEKSRLLSDRFSAERPKGSFSTLEIQRTEQGDSAMYLCASSLSRDYEQYFGPGTRLTVT.

The genes are TRBV5-1 and TRBJ1-4; 10 bases line up with TRBD1. In germline, CDR1 is SGHRS, CDR2 YFSETQ. Trimming cost V 0 bases and J 8 bases; bases outside gene matches: 10. This CDR3 region has 17 residues. This CDR3 is CASSLATGGALKEKLFF. The CDR3 DNA sequence: TGCGCCAGCAGCTTGGCGACAGGGGGCGCGTTGAAGGAAAAACTGTTTTTT. The whole variable domain, filled in from reference TRBV5-1 and TRBJ1-4, reads KAGVTQTPRYLIKTRGQQVTLSCSPISGHRSVSWYQQTPGQGLQFLFEYFSETQRNKGNFPGRFSGRQFSNSRSEMNVSTLELGDSALYLCASSLATGGALKEKLFFGSGTQLSVL.

The chain recombines TRBV20-1 with TRBJ1-2; D remains ambiguous. V was clipped by 4 bases and J by 4 bases, with 13 bases between them. This CDR3 contains 13 residues. Germline CDR1 reads DFQATT; CDR2 reads SNEGSKA (reference sequence). The CDR3 loop is CSAKGPLSYGYTF. Written as DNA, the CDR3 is TGCAGTGCTAAGGGTCCCCTTAGCTATGGCTACACCTTC.

The genes are TRBV6-1 and TRBJ1-2; TRBD1 might be the D (6 bases). The CDR3 totals 16 residues. Trimming shortened V by 0 bases and J by 0 bases, and 11 bases separated the two germline ends. CDR1 MNHNS and CDR2 SASEGT come from the germline V gene. The CDR3 DNA reads TGTGCCAGCAGTGAAGCGGGGACAACTCCTAACTATGGCTACACCTTC. Its protein product is CASSEAGTTPNYGYTF.

This chain links TRBV20-1 with TRBJ1-5, with 7 bases lining up with TRBD1. Per germline, CDR1 DFQATT and CDR2 SNEGSKA (reference sequence). The V and J ends lost 0 bases and 2 bases, in that order; junction bases with no gene match: 7. This CDR3 spans 16 amino acids. CDR3 sequence: CSARDTGEVGNQPQHF. CDR3 DNA: TGCAGTGCTAGAGATACAGGGGAGGTCGGCAATCAGCCCCAGCATTTT.

CDR3 DNA: TGTGCCATCAGCTTGACAGGGGCTAACTATGGCTACACCTTC. This translates into CAISLTGANYGYTF. This sequence joins TRBV10-3 and TRBJ1-2, with 8 bases that match TRBD1. The CDR3 consists of 14 residues. Losses at the gene ends were 6 bases for V and 0 bases for J; bases not matched to a gene: 3. Germline-derived CDR1 and CDR2 are ENHRY and SYGVKD.

The chain employs TRBV4-1 and TRBJ1-4; D not certain. Looked up from germline, CDR1 is MGHRA and CDR2 is YSYEKL. V was shortened by 0 bases and J by 4 bases, with 6 bases between the two germline ends. The CDR3 consists of 14 residues. This chain's CDR3 is CASSQDISNEKLFF. CDR3 DNA sequence: TGCGCCAGCAGCCAAGACATCAGTAATGAAAAACTGTTTTTT.

V is TRBV9 and J is TRBJ1-2; a possible D gene is TRBD1 (5 bases). Germline V gene data show CDR1 as SGDLS and CDR2 as YYNGEE. Trimming took off 4 bases at V and 2 bases at J, with 18 bases between the two ends. The CDR3 consists of 16 residues. This CDR3 is CASSPRRGAGNYGYTF. The CDR3 DNA is TGTGCCAGCAGCCCCCGCCGTGGAGCAGGGAACTATGGCTACACCTTC.

The V and J genes are TRBV20-1 and TRBJ1-5; D gene uncertain. The germline CDR1 and CDR2 sequences are DFQATT and SNEGSKA (reference sequence). The CDR3 has 11 residues. Trimming took 0 bases from V and 13 from J, leaving 10 bases between them. DNA for the CDR3: TGCAGTGCTAGAGAGCGGCGGTCACAGCATTTT. The encoded protein is CSARERRSQHF.

This chain uses TRBV29-1 with TRBJ2-2; D is unclear. The germline V gene has CDR1 SQVTM and CDR2 ANQGSEA. Trimming left V 4 bases short and J 0 bases short, with 6 bases between. The CDR3 length is 13 residues. The CDR3 here is CSVGQANTGELFF. The CDR3 nucleotides read TGCAGCGTTGGACAAGCGAACACCGGGGAGCTGTTTTTT.

This clonotype was seen a handful of times. The V and J genes are TRBV5-1 and TRBJ1-2; the D is unclear. This CDR3 spans 14 amino acids. In germline, CDR1 is SGHRS, CDR2 YFSETQ. V was pared by 0 bases and J by 7 bases, with 13 bases between. The CDR3 DNA follows: TGCGCCAGCAGCTTGGCTGGGGTCTGGTCTGGCTACACCTTC. Translating it yields CASSLAGVWSGYTF.

This clonotype turned up a few times. This chain uses TRBV20-1 with TRBJ1-5; D gene unclear. Trimming took 1 base from V and 7 from J, leaving 17 bases between them. The CDR3 is 15 amino acids. Germline loops: CDR1 DFQATT, CDR2 SNEGSKA (reference sequence). In nucleotides, the CDR3 is TGCAGTGCTAGAGCCACAGCCCGGGTGAGCCAGCCCCAGCATTTT. It specifies CSARATARVSQPQHF.

CDR3 DNA sequence: TGTGCCACCAGTGATTTACCTTCAGCGGGGGACACAGATACGCAGTATTTT. Encoded protein: CATSDLPSAGDTDTQYF. The V gene is TRBV24-1, the J gene TRBJ2-3, with 8 nucleotides matching TRBD2. Trimming at V came to 1 base and at J to 2 bases, leaving 7 bases not matched to a gene. The CDR3 totals 17 residues. Germline CDR1 and CDR2: KGHDR and SFDVKD.

In its sample, this clonotype was seen a few times. The chain links TRBV11-2 to TRBJ1-1; D unclear. Trimming took 4 bases from V and 7 from J, leaving 7 bases between them. CDR1 and CDR2 from the germline V gene are SGHAT and FQNNGV. The CDR3 length is 11 residues. This CDR3 is CASSYHHEAFF. The DNA for the CDR3 is TGTGCCAGCAGCTATCATCATGAAGCTTTCTTT.

V gene TRBV12-3 or TRBV12-4 combines with J gene TRBJ2-1; 10 positions agree with TRBD2. V gave up 4 bases and J gave up 3 bases; unmatched junction bases: 3. The CDR3 runs 15 residues. The CDR3 DNA reads as TGTGCCAGCAGTTCTAGCGGGGGTAACTACAATGAGCAGTTCTTC. As protein: CASSSSGGNYNEQFF.

V and J are TRBV12-3 or TRBV12-4 and TRBJ1-2; 9 nucleotides match TRBD1. V was clipped by 6 bases and J by 4 bases; unmatched bases: 9. The CDR3 loop spans 15 amino acids. The CDR3 here is CASRATGGEGYGYTF. CDR3 nucleotide sequence: TGTGCCAGCAGAGCCACAGGGGGCGAGGGCTATGGCTACACCTTC.

This clonotype occurred once. The chain links TRBV4-1 to TRBJ2-7; 12 bases are a match to TRBD1. The junction had 6 bases not matched to a gene; V was cut back by 5 bases and J by 4 bases. CDR3 size: 15 residues. Germline CDR1 and CDR2: MGHRA and YSYEKL. The CDR3 DNA follows: TGCGCCAGCAGCTACCGGGACAGGGGGCAATACGAGCAGTACTTC. This gives the protein CASSYRDRGQYEQYF.

The V call is TRBV4-3, the J call TRBJ1-6; 8 bases line up with TRBD1. The CDR3 loop spans 16 amino acids. V shed 3 bases and J 6 bases; nucleotides not matched to a gene: 7. CDR1 is LGHNA, CDR2 YSLEER, per germline. This CDR3 is CASSHRPGQANSPLHF. In DNA form, the CDR3 reads TGCGCCAGCAGCCATCGACCGGGACAGGCTAATTCACCCCTCCACTTT.